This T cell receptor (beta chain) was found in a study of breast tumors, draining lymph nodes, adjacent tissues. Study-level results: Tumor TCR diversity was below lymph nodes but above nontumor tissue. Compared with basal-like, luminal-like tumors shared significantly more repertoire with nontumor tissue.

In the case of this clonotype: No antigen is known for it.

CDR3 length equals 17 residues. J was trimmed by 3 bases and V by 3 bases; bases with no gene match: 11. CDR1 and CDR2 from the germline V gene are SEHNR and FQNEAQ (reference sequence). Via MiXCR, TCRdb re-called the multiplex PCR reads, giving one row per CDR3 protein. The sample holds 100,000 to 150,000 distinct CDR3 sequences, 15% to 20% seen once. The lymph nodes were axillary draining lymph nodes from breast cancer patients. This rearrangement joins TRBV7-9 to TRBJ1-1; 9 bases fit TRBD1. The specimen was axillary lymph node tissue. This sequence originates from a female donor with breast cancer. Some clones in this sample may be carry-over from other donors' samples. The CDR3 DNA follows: TGTGCCAGCAGCTTTGCACGGGACAGGGCAAGAGACACTGAAGCTTTCTTT. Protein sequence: CASSFARDRARDTEAFF.